This is a list of T cell receptor beta chains from one sample in a study of blood T cell repertoires in COVID-19. Profiling relied on immunoSEQ multiplex PCR, and the TCRdb table lists in-frame clones only, not all of them. The sample consists of 450,000 to 500,000 clones, roughly 87% of them appearing once. The specimen sequenced was PBMCs or T cells enriched from blood (not recorded which). Receptors originate from a woman aged 18-29 years who had recovered from COVID-19. Each CDR3 is given with its conserved first and last residue. A D gene is named only where the DNA matches it firmly. The size of a clone is reported for some rows only, either as once, few or many, or as a class for expanded clones.

J	size	D	V	DNA	CDR3
TRBJ1-3	few	.	TRBV9	TGTGCCAGCAGCGTAGCCCATCGGGGGGGGGCAAACACCATATATTTT	CASSVAHRGGANTIYF
TRBJ2-7	few	TRBD1	TRBV4-1	TGCGCCAGCAGCCAAGCGGGACAGGGGTCCTACGAGCAGTACTTC	CASSQAGQGSYEQYF
TRBJ2-2	.	.	TRBV2	TGTGCCAGCTCGGGGGACGGGGCCGGGGAGCTGTTTTTT	CASSGDGAGELFF
TRBJ2-5	.	TRBD1	TRBV7-6	TGTGCCAGCAGCTTAGACACAGGGGGCGGGGAGACCCAGTACTTC	CASSLDTGGGETQYF
TRBJ2-7	.	.	TRBV6-5	TGTGCCAGCAGTCTATTGACCTACGAGCAGTACTTC	CASSLLTYEQYF
TRBJ2-7	few	TRBD1	TRBV10-3	TGTGCCAGCGGACAGGGTGGGGACGAGCAGTACTTC	CASGQGGDEQYF
TRBJ2-1	.	.	TRBV6-1	TGTGCCAGCAGTGAACAGGCTGCCTACAATGAGCAGTTCTTC	CASSEQAAYNEQFF
TRBJ1-2	.	.	TRBV5-1	TGCGCCAGCAGCTTGTCCTACGACAGGCCGTATGGCTACACCTTC	CASSLSYDRPYGYTF
TRBJ2-2	.	TRBD1	TRBV27	TGTGCCAGCAGTACACCTACAGGGGTCGAAACCGGGGAGCTGTTTTTT	CASSTPTGVETGELFF
TRBJ1-6	once	.	TRBV5-1	TGCGCCAGCAGCGTGACAGAATGGCCCCCTTCACCCCTCCACTTT	CASSVTEWPPSPLHF
TRBJ1-1	.	.	TRBV2	TGTGCCAGTGCCAGGGGCGGGAACACTGAAGCTTTCTTT	CASARGGNTEAFF
TRBJ1-3	.	.	TRBV7-8	TGTGCCAGCAGCCCATGGGCAGGCGGAAACACCATATATTTT	CASSPWAGGNTIYF
TRBJ1-2	.	.	TRBV19	TGTGCCAGTAGTATCCCAGGGGCGGACTATGGCTACACCTTC	CASSIPGADYGYTF
TRBJ1-1	.	TRBD1	TRBV5-1	TGCGCCAGCAGCTCCCAGGGGGTTGGCACTGAAGCTTTCTTT	CASSSQGVGTEAFF
TRBJ2-1	.	.	TRBV30	TGTGCCTGGAGTCGCCGGGTGATAATATCGTATGAGCAGTTCTTC	CAWSRRVIISYEQFF
TRBJ1-2	.	.	TRBV7-3	TGTGCCAGCAGCTTAACCGGATATGGGGGCGGACCCTTAAATGGCTACACCTTC	CASSLTGYGGGPLNGYTF
TRBJ1-2	few	TRBD1	TRBV3-1/TRBV3-2	TGTGCCAGCAGCCGAGGGACAGGGGAATATGGCTACACCTTC	CASSRGTGEYGYTF
TRBJ1-2	.	.	TRBV27	TGTGCCAGCAGTCTATCCTGGGCGGGGGCATATGGCTACACCTTC	CASSLSWAGAYGYTF
TRBJ2-1	once	TRBD2	TRBV5-1	TGCGCCAGCAGCTTGTGGAGCGGGGGGGACAATGAGCAGTTCTTC	CASSLWSGGDNEQFF
TRBJ1-2	.	TRBD1	TRBV30	TGTGCCTGGAGTGTATCCAGGGGGAACTATGGCTACACCTTC	CAWSVSRGNYGYTF
TRBJ2-7	.	.	TRBV6-6	TGTGCCAGCAGCCCCACAGCAACCTTTACCTACGAGCAGTACTTC	CASSPTATFTYEQYF
TRBJ2-5	once	.	TRBV25-1	TGTGCCAGCAGTGACGTCGCAGGGGAGGGAGAGACCCAGTACTTC	CASSDVAGEGETQYF
TRBJ2-3	.	.	TRBV11-3	TGTGCCAGCAGCCAGACGGAGAGGCAGTATTTT	CASSQTERQYF
TRBJ1-1	.	.	TRBV30	TGTGCCTGGGGGCGGGGGTTCGTGAACACTGAAGCTTTCTTT	CAWGRGFVNTEAFF
TRBJ1-2	.	TRBD1	TRBV2	TGTGCCAGCAGTGGGGACAGCTACCGAGTTAACTATGGCTACACCTTC	CASSGDSYRVNYGYTF
TRBJ2-2	.	.	TRBV20-1	TGCAGTGCCAGTACAGGGTATGGACCCGGGGAGCTGTTTTTT	CSASTGYGPGELFF
TRBJ2-2	.	TRBD2	TRBV4-2	TGTGCCAGCAGCCAGGCTTTAGCGGGGCTGAACACCGGGGAGCTGTTTTTT	CASSQALAGLNTGELFF
TRBJ1-6	.	TRBD1	TRBV28	TGTGCCAGCAGCCCGCCTGGGGGGACAGGGCGGGATAATTCACCCCTCCACTTT	CASSPPGGTGRDNSPLHF
TRBJ2-3	.	.	TRBV28	TGTGCCAGCGGCGGAGATACAGATACGCAGTATTTT	CASGGDTDTQYF
TRBJ2-3	.	.	TRBV5-4	TGTGCCAGCAGCTTAGCTGGGGCCAGCACAGATACGCAGTATTTT	CASSLAGASTDTQYF
TRBJ2-5	once	TRBD1	TRBV3-1/TRBV3-2	TGTGCCAGCAGCCCGACGGGACAGGGTGGCGAGACCCAGTACTTC	CASSPTGQGGETQYF
TRBJ1-1	once	TRBD1	TRBV27	TGTGCCAGCAGCAGGGACAGAGTTAACACTGAAGCTTTCTTT	CASSRDRVNTEAFF
TRBJ1-1	.	.	TRBV5-6	TGTGCCAGCAGCTTGTCAGAGCCAGGGCAGACTGAAGCTTTCTTT	CASSLSEPGQTEAFF
TRBJ2-1	few	TRBD2	TRBV7-7	TGTGCTAGCAGCCGAACTAGCGGGGTAGGCAATGAGCAGTTCTTC	CASSRTSGVGNEQFF
TRBJ1-4	.	TRBD1	TRBV30	TGTGCCTGGAGTTCGGGACAGTTAGGAGAAAAACTGTTTTTT	CAWSSGQLGEKLFF
TRBJ2-1	.	TRBD2	TRBV5-1	TGCGCCAGCAGCTTGGACGGACTAGCGGGGGAGAATGAGCAGTTCTTC	CASSLDGLAGENEQFF
TRBJ2-7	.	TRBD1	TRBV5-1	TGCGCCAGCAGCGACAGGGTTTCTAACGAGCAGTACTTC	CASSDRVSNEQYF
TRBJ1-2	.	TRBD1	TRBV5-1	TGCGCCCCCCCATCCGGGGGGACAGGGGGAGGCTACACCTTC	CAPPSGGTGGGYTF
TRBJ1-2	once	TRBD1	TRBV6-1	TGTGCCAGCAGTGAATCCAGGGACAGGGTCTATGGCTACACCTTC	CASSESRDRVYGYTF
TRBJ1-2	.	TRBD1	TRBV6-5	TGTGCCAGCAGCCAGGGGGGCCATGGCTACACCTTC	CASSQGGHGYTF
TRBJ1-1	.	TRBD1	TRBV28	TGTGCCAGCAGTTTCCAACTACTCCGGGCCGGACAGGGAGGGAACACTGAAGCTTTCTTT	CASSFQLLRAGQGGNTEAFF
TRBJ2-3	.	.	TRBV27	TGTGCCAGCAGTTTACCCGGACACGGCACAGATACGCAGTATTTT	CASSLPGHGTDTQYF
TRBJ1-1	.	.	TRBV29-1	TGCAGCGTTGAGGGAGTCTTGAACACTGAAGCTTTCTTT	CSVEGVLNTEAFF